The table lists the clone carrying this T cell receptor beta chain with a few counts. The antigen is undetermined. The data derive from a study of T cell repertoires in cytomegalovirus infection. A single record per CDR3 protein comes from TCRdb applying MiXCR to the reads. Altogether fewer than 1,000,000 distinct CDR3 sequences are present, roughly 30% being singletons, with the ten largest covering 13%. Notes on the study in general: Individuals carrying CMV plus the relevant HLA were identified by cumulative frequency of public TCR beta families.

Sequenced here: cultured CD8+ T cells from PBMCs, sampled from culture after CMV antigen stimulation. The sequence was collected from a human donor in good health (CMV status not recorded). Some clones in this sample may be carry-over from other donors' samples.

The DNA for the CDR3 is TGTGCCAGCACCTCGGACAGGGGACACTACGAGCAGTACTTC. Amino acid sequence: CASTSDRGHYEQYF. The J gene is TRBJ2-7, the V gene TRBV2; 9 positions match TRBD1. The CDR3 runs 14 residues. Germline-derived CDR1 and CDR2 are SNHLY and FYNNEI. J lost 3 bases, V lost 7 bases, and 7 bases had no gene match.